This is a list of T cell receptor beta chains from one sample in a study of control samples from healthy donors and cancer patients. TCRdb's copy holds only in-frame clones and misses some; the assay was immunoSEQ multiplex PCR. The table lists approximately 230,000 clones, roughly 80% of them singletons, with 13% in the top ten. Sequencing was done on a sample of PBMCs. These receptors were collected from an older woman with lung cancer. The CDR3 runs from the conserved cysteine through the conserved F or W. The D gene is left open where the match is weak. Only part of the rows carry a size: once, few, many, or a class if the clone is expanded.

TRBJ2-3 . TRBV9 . CASSVSVATTDTQYF TGTGCCAGCAGCGTTTCAGTAGCGACCACAGATACGCAGTATTTT
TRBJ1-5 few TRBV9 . CASSVGTTANQPQHF TGTGCCAGCAGCGTAGGGACGACAGCAAATCAGCCCCAGCATTTT
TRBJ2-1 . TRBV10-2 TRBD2 CATGLALYNEQFF TGCGCCACTGGACTAGCGCTCTACAATGAGCAGTTCTTC
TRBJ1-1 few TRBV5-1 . CASSSWAEAFF TGCGCCAGCAGCTCCTGGGCTGAAGCTTTCTTT
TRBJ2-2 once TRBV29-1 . CSVGPQETNTGELFF TGCAGCGTCGGTCCACAGGAGACGAACACCGGGGAGCTGTTTTTT
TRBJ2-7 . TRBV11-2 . CASSLGPGAYEQYF TGTGCCAGCAGCTTAGGGCCAGGGGCCTACGAGCAGTACTTC
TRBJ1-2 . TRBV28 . CASSSVPGSRSYGYTF TGTGCCAGCAGTTCGGTCCCAGGATCCCGCTCCTATGGCTACACCTTC
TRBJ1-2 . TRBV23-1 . CASSQRDNPGTYGYTF TGCGCCAGCAGTCAAAGGGACAACCCAGGGACCTATGGCTACACCTTC
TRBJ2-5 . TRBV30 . CAWTYSGGGLGETQYF TGTGCCTGGACTTACTCCGGGGGCGGATTGGGAGAGACCCAGTACTTC
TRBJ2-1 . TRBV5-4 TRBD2 CASSSRLAAINEQFF TGTGCCAGCAGCTCCCGGCTAGCGGCTATCAATGAGCAGTTCTTC
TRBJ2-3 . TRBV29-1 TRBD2 CSAGLAGTDTQYF TGCAGCGCAGGACTAGCGGGCACAGATACGCAGTATTTT
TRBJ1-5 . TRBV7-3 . CASSVARGQPQHF TGTGCCAGCAGCGTAGCCCGGGGTCAGCCCCAGCATTTT
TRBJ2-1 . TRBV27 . CASSGGRWGEQFF TGTGCCAGCAGTGGGGGTCGTTGGGGTGAGCAGTTCTTC
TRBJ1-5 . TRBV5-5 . CASSFSVFQPQHF TGTGCCAGCAGCTTCAGCGTCTTTCAGCCCCAGCATTTT
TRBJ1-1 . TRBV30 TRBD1 CAWGSFTGVEAFF TGTGCCTGGGGGTCTTTCACAGGGGTTGAAGCTTTCTTT
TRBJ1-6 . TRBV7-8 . CASSPAGVGNSPLHF TGTGCCAGCAGCCCGGCTGGGGTCGGTAATTCACCCCTCCACTTT
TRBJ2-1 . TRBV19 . CASSISWTEVYNEQFF TGTGCCAGTAGTATAAGCTGGACAGAAGTCTACAATGAGCAGTTCTTC
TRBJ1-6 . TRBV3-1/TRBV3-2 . CASSQIVGDSPLHF TGTGCCAGCAGCCAAATAGTGGGGGACTCACCCCTCCACTTT
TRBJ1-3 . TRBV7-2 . CASSLATQRGNTIYF TGTGCCAGCAGCTTAGCGACCCAACGGGGAAACACCATATATTTT
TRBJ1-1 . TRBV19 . CASSMGYDSTEAFF TGTGCCAGTAGTATGGGTTACGATAGCACTGAAGCTTTCTTT
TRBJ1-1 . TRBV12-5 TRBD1 CASGPRTGDSMNTEAFF TGTGCTAGTGGTCCCCGGACAGGAGATTCTATGAACACTGAAGCTTTCTTT
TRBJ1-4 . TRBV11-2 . CASSEAGSELFF TGTGCCAGCAGCGAGGCGGGTAGCGAACTGTTTTTT
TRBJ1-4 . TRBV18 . CASSLSGLNEKLFF TGTGCCAGCTCCCTTTCGGGCCTTAATGAAAAACTGTTTTTT
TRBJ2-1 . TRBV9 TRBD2 CASSVERNLAGGKQFF TGTGCCAGCAGCGTAGAAAGGAATCTAGCGGGGGGTAAGCAGTTCTTC
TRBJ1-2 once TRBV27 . CASSSPRNYGYTF TGTGCCAGCTCCAGCCCCAGAAACTATGGCTACACCTTC
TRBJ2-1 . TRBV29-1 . CSVHIYEQFF TGCAGCGTTCATATCTATGAGCAGTTCTTC
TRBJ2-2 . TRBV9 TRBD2 CASSVDGGGVLAGGYTGELFF TGTGCCAGCAGCGTAGACGGGGGCGGGGTACTAGCGGGAGGATACACCGGGGAGCTGTTTTTT
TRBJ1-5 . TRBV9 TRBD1 CASSVGQGFNQPQHF TGTGCCAGCAGCGTAGGACAGGGTTTCAATCAGCCCCAGCATTTT